This TCR beta chain is drawn from a study of blood T cell repertoires in COVID-19. As for the study in general: COVID-19 samples, acute and convalescent, were from the United States, Italy and Spain. T cells, B-cell-depleted T cells, or PBMCs supplied cDNA or gDNA.

Original data processing: It was from reference gene primer amplification that nucleated cell counts were estimated. The assay was immunoSEQ multiplex PCR, and TCRdb's table has in-frame clones only and misses some. V and J calls and clone size follow that table, whereas D and trimming were derived from the DNA. The data contain about 50,000 clones, about 86% of them singletons. This clonotype originated in a woman over 75 with acute or convalescent COVID-19. Sequencing was performed on peripheral blood.

The CDR3 is CASSDARPRTEAFF. For the CDR3, the DNA is TGTGCCAGCAGTGACGCCAGGCCTCGCACTGAAGCTTTCTTT. V gene TRBV27 combines with J gene TRBJ1-1; D gene uncertain. V was cut by 5 bases and J by 4 bases, with 14 bases left in between. CDR3 length: 14 residues. In germline, CDR1 is MNHEY, CDR2 SMNVEV (reference sequence).